A single sample is the source of the 24 T cell receptor beta chains below, sequenced in a study of cytomegalovirus exposure and HLA in healthy donors. PCR employed 60 Vbeta and 13 Jbeta primers. The repertoire was sequenced with immunoSEQ multiplex PCR; TCRdb's copy has only in-frame clones and lacks some. Here the sample spans some 120,000 clones, over 60% being singletons. Specimen: PBMCs. The receptor source for this set is a man younger than 45 in good health and CMV-seropositive.

The V call is TRBV5-4, the J call TRBJ2-5, with 10 bases fitting TRBD2. The V gene's germline CDR1 is SGHNT and CDR2 YYREEE (reference sequence). The CDR3 is 16 amino acids. V lost 4 bases, J lost 5 bases, and 11 bases stayed unmatched. The CDR3 nucleotides are TGTGCCAGCAGCCCGGACGCTAGCGGGGGCTGGGAGACCCAGTACTTC. Protein product: CASSPDASGGWETQYF.

The chain links TRBV2 to TRBJ1-2; 7 bases agree with TRBD1. The J segment lost 4 bases and the V segment lost 4 bases, leaving 9 bases of the junction unmatched. CDR1 and CDR2 (germline): SNHLY, FYNNEI. CDR3 length: 15 amino acids. The CDR3 coding sequence is TGTGCCAGCAGTGGACGTTACCGGGACAGCTATGGCTACACCTTC. The encoded protein is CASSGRYRDSYGYTF.

This chain joins TRBV2 and TRBJ1-5; D is perhaps TRBD1 (6 bases). Trimming removed 5 bases from V and 5 bases from J, with 13 bases in between. The germline V gene encodes CDR1 SNHLY and CDR2 FYNNEI. The CDR3 extends over 14 amino acids. The CDR3 sequence is CASSSRTADQPQHF. DNA for the CDR3: TGTGCCAGCAGTTCCCGGACAGCTGATCAGCCCCAGCATTTT. Full variable domain (missing parts from reference TRBV2 and TRBJ1-5): EPEVTQTPSHQVTQMGQEVILRCVPISNHLYFYWYRQILGQKVEFLVSFYNNEISEKSEIFDDQFSVERPDGSNFTLKIRSTKLEDSAMYFCASSSRTADQPQHFGDGTRLSIL.

The chain recombines TRBV30 with TRBJ1-2, with D hard to call. The V gene's germline CDR1 is GTSNPN and CDR2 SVGIG (reference sequence). V was shortened by 0 bases and J by 6 bases, with 14 bases between the two germline ends. The length of the CDR3 is 14 residues. In DNA form, the CDR3 reads TGTGCCTGGAGTGTAAACCCGGTCGCGGATGGCTACACCTTC. Translating it yields CAWSVNPVADGYTF.

This clone appeared a few times. Other nucleotide sequences in the sample specify the same CDR3. The chain is built from TRBV7-6 and TRBJ1-4, with 9 positions matching TRBD1. The ends lost 1 base at V and 8 bases at J; junction bases unmatched: 5. Germline V gives CDR1 SGHVS, CDR2 FNYEAQ. The CDR3 extends over 15 amino acids. The CDR3 spells CASSLGGQGNEKLFF. CDR3 coding DNA: TGTGCCAGCAGCTTAGGGGGACAGGGAAACGAAAAACTGTTTTTT.

In this sample, this clone turned up a few times. This chain connects TRBV7-2 to TRBJ1-5, with TRBD1 matching 7 bases. Trimming took 5 bases from V and 4 from J; bases not matched to a gene: 2. The CDR3 is 13 residues long. In germline, CDR1 is SGHTA, CDR2 FQGNSA. This CDR3 is CASSIRGNQPQHF. The CDR3 DNA follows: TGTGCCAGCAGCATCAGGGGGAATCAGCCCCAGCATTTT.

The gene calls are TRBV5-7 and TRBJ1-5; D may be TRBD1 (5 bases). TRBV5-7 is filed as an ORF, its function uncertain. CDR3 length equals 17 residues. V shed 0 bases and J shed 9 bases, with 22 bases lying between them. CDR3 residues: CASSLGGDRQPSGPQHF. The CDR3 nucleotides are TGTGCCAGCAGCTTGGGGGGGGATAGGCAGCCAAGTGGGCCCCAGCATTTT.

Concerning this clone: The same CDR3 can be traced to other DNA sequences in this sample. V gene TRBV5-6 combines with J gene TRBJ2-1; TRBD1 agrees at 7 bases. The V gene end was trimmed by 4 bases and the J gene end by 4 bases; junction bases not matched to a gene: 5. Germline V gene data show CDR1 as SGHDT and CDR2 as YYEEEE. The CDR3 is made up of 14 amino acids. In DNA, the CDR3 is TGTGCCAGCAGCCCCGGGACAGCGTACAATGAGCAGTTCTTC. Protein: CASSPGTAYNEQFF.

This rearrangement joins TRBV5-4 to TRBJ2-5; 12 nucleotides agree with TRBD2. The CDR3 extends over 17 amino acids. Germline lookup yields CDR1 SGHNT and CDR2 YYREEE (reference sequence). After removal of 0 bases from V and 11 bases from J, the junction contained 14 bases not matched to a gene. The CDR3 DNA sequence: TGTGCCAGCAGCTTGGACCTAGCGGGGGGGCCCTTGGGGGAGCAGTACTTC. It is translated as CASSLDLAGGPLGEQYF. The entire variable domain, with the rest obtained from reference TRBV5-4 and TRBJ2-5, is as follows: ETGVTQSPTHLIKTRGQQVTLRCSSQSGHNTVSWYQQALGQGPQFIFQYYREEENGRGNFPPRFSGLQFPNYSSELNVNALELDDSALYLCASSLDLAGGPLGEQYFGPGTRLLVL.

This chain links TRBV28 with TRBJ2-3; 11 bases line up with TRBD1. V lost 4 bases to trimming and J lost 4 bases; unmatched junction nucleotides: 4. The CDR3 has 15 residues. The germline CDR1 and CDR2 sequences are MDHEN and SYDVKM. The CDR3 DNA is TGTGCCAGCAGTTCTGGACAGGGGGCCTCAGATACGCAGTATTTT. As protein: CASSSGQGASDTQYF. Variable domain in full (rest from reference TRBV28 and TRBJ2-3): DVKVTQSSRYLVKRTGEKVFLECVQDMDHENMFWYRQDPGLGLRLIYFSYDVKMKEKGDIPEGYSVSREKKERFSLILESASTNQTSMYLCASSSGQGASDTQYFGPGTRLTVL.

This clone was recorded once. The genes are TRBV6-6 and TRBJ2-2, with 10 bases identical to TRBD1. Germline V gene lookup returns CDR1 MNHNY and CDR2 SVGAGI (reference sequence). This CDR3 has 15 amino acids. With 5 bases clipped from V and 3 bases from J, the junction kept 3 bases outside the gene matches. The CDR3 reads CASSTTGGDTGELFF. Written as DNA, the CDR3 is TGTGCCAGCAGTACGACAGGGGGCGACACCGGGGAGCTGTTTTTT.

The chain combines TRBV30 with TRBJ2-3; 12 bases agree with TRBD2. CDR3 length: 14 amino acids. Germline CDR1 reads GTSNPN; CDR2 reads SVGIG (reference sequence). V trimming: 5 bases; J trimming: 6 bases; junction bases outside the gene matches: 6. This CDR3 is CAWRLAGGVDTQYF. Here the CDR3 DNA reads TGTGCCTGGCGCCTAGCGGGGGGGGTTGATACGCAGTATTTT.

This chain connects TRBV11-2 to TRBJ2-7; D possibly corresponds to TRBD1 (6 bases). The germline CDR1 and CDR2 sequences are SGHAT and FQNNGV. Trimming pared 4 bases from V and 0 bases from J, leaving 16 bases between. The CDR3 covers 16 residues. CDR3 nucleotide sequence: TGTGCCAGCAGCTCTGCCCAACAACAGGGCTCCTACGAGCAGTACTTC. Protein sequence: CASSSAQQQGSYEQYF.

The chain employs TRBV5-1 and TRBJ2-7; 9 nucleotides match TRBD1. The germline CDR1 and CDR2 sequences are SGHRS and YFSETQ. This CDR3 contains 15 residues. Unmatched junction bases numbered 11, after V lost 4 bases and J lost 6 bases. The CDR3 sequence: CASSALPGQGGEQYF. The DNA of the CDR3 is TGCGCCAGCAGCGCGTTGCCGGGACAGGGAGGCGAGCAGTACTTC.

CDR3 bases: TGTGCCAGCAAAGGTAGCGGACAGCAGTTCTTC. This translates into CASKGSGQQFF. The V gene is TRBV6-1, the J gene TRBJ2-1, with D perhaps TRBD2 (6 bases). Germline V CDR1 and CDR2: MNHNS, SASEGT. V lost 7 bases, J lost 11 bases, and 12 bases lay in between. This CDR3 contains 11 residues.

As for this clone: One junction end disagrees with the germline gene, perhaps due to a read error. The rearrangement links TRBV7-9 to TRBJ1-1; TRBD1 agrees at 7 bases. CDR1 is SEHNR and CDR2 is FQNEAQ in the germline V gene (reference sequence). This CDR3 is 16 amino acids long. This CDR3 reads CSSRPRHQGGNTEAFF. Written as DNA, the CDR3 is TGTTCCAGCAGACCACGCCACCAGGGGGGGAACACTGAAGCTTTCTTT.

This clone was detected only once. The chain links TRBV21-1 to TRBJ2-5; the D segment call TRBD2 is taken from the table without a DNA check. TRBV21-1 is described as a pseudogene. The CDR3 extends over 15 amino acids. The CDR3 DNA is TGTGCCAGCAGCAAGAGGCGGGGGGGCAGGGAGACCCAGTACTTC. This translates into CASSKRRGGRETQYF.

This chain uses TRBV6-4 with TRBJ2-3, with TRBD2 matching 12 bases. Per germline, CDR1 MRHNA and CDR2 SNTAGT. Trimming at V came to 5 bases and at J to 2 bases, leaving 5 bases not matched to a gene. CDR3 length: 16 amino acids. The chain's CDR3 is CASSSSGGAPTDTQYF. The CDR3, as DNA: TGTGCCAGCAGTTCTAGCGGGGGGGCTCCCACAGATACGCAGTATTTT.

This clone came up a few times. The CDR3 DNA follows: TGTGCCAGCAGTGAAGCCCGTTACGGGTTTGCTGAAGCTTTCTTT. Residues: CASSEARYGFAEAFF. V and J are TRBV2 and TRBJ1-1; D gene unclear. V was trimmed by 0 bases and J by 6 bases, leaving 14 bases between them. The CDR3 is 15 residues long. The germline V gene has CDR1 SNHLY and CDR2 FYNNEI.

This clone was observed a handful of times. This chain uses TRBV4-2 with TRBJ2-1; D remains unclear. Trimming took 0 bases from V and 0 from J, leaving 6 bases between them. The germline V gene has CDR1 LGHNA and CDR2 YNFKEQ. CDR3 length: 15 amino acids. Written as DNA, the CDR3 is TGTGCCAGCAGCCAAGAAGCTCTCTCCTACAATGAGCAGTTCTTC. Translated, it gives CASSQEALSYNEQFF.

CDR3 amino acids: CASTSGNYGYTF. Here the CDR3 DNA reads TGTGCCAGCACTTCGGGAAACTATGGCTACACCTTC. The V call is TRBV28, the J call TRBJ1-2, with unresolved D. The CDR3 runs 12 residues. Trimming removed 7 bases at V and 2 bases at J, with 8 bases between. Per germline, CDR1 MDHEN and CDR2 SYDVKM.

The table lists this clone with a few counts. Written as DNA, the CDR3 is TGCGCCAGCAGCCAGGCTCCGGGACAGGGATCATCACCCCTCCACTTT. This encodes CASSQAPGQGSSPLHF. This chain joins TRBV4-1 and TRBJ1-6; 9 bases align to TRBD1. CDR3 length: 16 residues. Trimming removed 3 bases from V and 10 bases from J; junction bases left unmatched: 10. The germline gives CDR1 MGHRA, CDR2 YSYEKL.

The chain is built from TRBV9 and TRBJ2-5, with D tentatively TRBD2 (5 bases). Between the trimmed V and J ends, which lost 3 bases and 2 bases, there was a span of 8 bases. Germline CDR1 SGDLS, CDR2 YYNGEE. The CDR3 contains 13 residues. The CDR3 nucleotides are TGTGCCAGCAGCGATCGGGATCAAGAGACCCAGTACTTC. It yields the protein CASSDRDQETQYF. The complete variable domain, with remaining parts taken from reference TRBV9 and TRBJ2-5, reads DSGVTQTPKHLITATGQRVTLRCSPRSGDLSVYWYQQSLDQGLQFLIQYYNGEERAKGNILERFSAQQFPDLHSELNLSSLELGDSALYFCASSDRDQETQYFGPGTRLLVL.

The sample holds a few counts of this clone. This sequence joins TRBV5-1 and TRBJ1-5, with D unclear. The CDR3 sequence is 13 residues long. Trimming took 3 bases from V and 3 from J, leaving 7 bases between them. Germline values: CDR1 SGHRS, CDR2 YFSETQ. CDR3 protein: CASSSLPNQPQHF. CDR3 nucleotide sequence: TGCGCCAGCAGCTCCCTTCCCAATCAGCCCCAGCATTTT.